This T cell receptor beta chain comes out of a study of T-cell memory formation after mild COVID-19. Study-wide background: TCR clusters were largely donor specific.

The CDR3 spans 16 residues. The germline gives CDR1 SGHTA, CDR2 FQGNSA. Trimming cost V 6 bases and J 9 bases; bases outside gene matches: 13. TCRdb re-called the 5' RACE reads through MiXCR, storing one row per CDR3 protein. The sample contains about 350,000 distinct CDR3 sequences, more than 20% of which appear only once. Points from the study as a whole: For contracting clones, CD4+ ones sat mainly in CM and EM, CD8+ in EMRA. The finding that pre-infection memory included some responding clones suggested that cross-reactive memory joined.

This clonotype was detected a few times. The antigen is undetermined. The sequence came from a man between 18 and 35 years old who had mild COVID-19 (a few samples of this study predate the infection). Cell type and time point are not known. The sample was PBMCs or a T cell subset sorted from them (not recorded which). The chain employs TRBV7-2 and TRBJ2-1; 11 bases match TRBD1. The DNA of the CDR3 is TGTGCCAGCAGTTGGGTCCCGGGACAGGGGGTAGTTGAGCAGTTCTTC. Protein sequence: CASSWVPGQGVVEQFF.